These T cell receptor beta chains were read from a single sample in a study of T cells in localized non-small cell lung cancer. Libraries were prepared by immunoSEQ multiplex PCR; TCRdb keeps only in-frame clonotypes and omits some of them. This sample has roughly 33,000 clones; under 90% occur once, and the top ten carry 3.5% to 5%. The sample consisted of peripheral blood, taken before any cancer treatment. These receptors came from a man aged 40 to 70 with stage I lung adenocarcinoma. Each CDR3 is given with its conserved first and last residue. The order of the fields is V gene, clone size, D gene, J gene, CDR3 protein, CDR3 DNA. The D gene is left open where the match is weak. For some rows the clone size is stated as once, few or many, or as a class when expanded; others skip it.

v_gene: TRBV5-1
abundance: NA
d_gene: NA
j_gene: TRBJ2-3
CDR3aa: CASRPGHGSDTQYF
CDR3nt: TGCGCCAGCAGGCCAGGTCACGGGTCAGATACGCAGTATTTT

v_gene: TRBV13
abundance: NA
d_gene: TRBD2
j_gene: TRBJ2-5
CDR3aa: CASKKRLAGGLETQYF
CDR3nt: TGTGCCAGCAAAAAGAGACTAGCGGGGGGGCTGGAGACCCAGTACTTC

v_gene: TRBV6-1
abundance: NA
d_gene: NA
j_gene: TRBJ2-3
CDR3aa: CASSDLGQTATDTQYF
CDR3nt: TGTGCCAGCAGTGATCTTGGACAGACGGCAACAGATACGCAGTATTTT

v_gene: TRBV27
abundance: NA
d_gene: NA
j_gene: TRBJ1-2
CDR3aa: CASSFGREYGYTF
CDR3nt: TGTGCCAGCAGTTTTGGCAGGGAGTATGGCTACACCTTC

v_gene: TRBV27
abundance: NA
d_gene: NA
j_gene: TRBJ1-2
CDR3aa: CASSTGRNYGYTF
CDR3nt: TGTGCCAGCAGTACGGGACGGAACTATGGCTACACCTTC

v_gene: TRBV5-1
abundance: NA
d_gene: NA
j_gene: TRBJ2-7
CDR3aa: CASKGAHEQYF
CDR3nt: TGCGCCAGCAAAGGAGCCCACGAGCAGTACTTC

v_gene: TRBV6-6
abundance: NA
d_gene: NA
j_gene: TRBJ2-3
CDR3aa: CASSYRGGDTQYF
CDR3nt: TGTGCCAGCAGTTACCGAGGCGGAGATACGCAGTATTTT

v_gene: TRBV9
abundance: NA
d_gene: NA
j_gene: TRBJ1-1
CDR3aa: CASSVGQLNTEAFF
CDR3nt: TGTGCCAGCAGCGTCGGACAGCTGAACACTGAAGCTTTCTTT

v_gene: TRBV6-1
abundance: NA
d_gene: TRBD1
j_gene: TRBJ1-2
CDR3aa: CASSEQQGADGYTF
CDR3nt: TGTGCCAGCAGTGAGCAACAGGGGGCGGATGGCTACACCTTC

v_gene: TRBV27
abundance: NA
d_gene: TRBD1
j_gene: TRBJ2-7
CDR3aa: CASSWGQGSGQYF
CDR3nt: TGTGCCAGCAGTTGGGGACAGGGGTCCGGGCAGTACTTC

v_gene: TRBV6-1
abundance: once
d_gene: NA
j_gene: TRBJ2-7
CDR3aa: CASSEGGPYEQYF
CDR3nt: TGTGCCAGCAGTGAGGGGGGTCCCTACGAGCAGTACTTC

v_gene: TRBV9
abundance: NA
d_gene: NA
j_gene: TRBJ2-2
CDR3aa: CASSGQGASANTGELFF
CDR3nt: TGTGCCAGCAGCGGGCAGGGAGCGTCGGCGAACACCGGGGAGCTGTTTTTT

v_gene: TRBV6-1
abundance: once
d_gene: NA
j_gene: TRBJ2-7
CDR3aa: CASTSTQSTYEQYF
CDR3nt: TGTGCCAGCACGTCGACCCAGTCGACGTACGAGCAGTACTTC

v_gene: TRBV5-1
abundance: NA
d_gene: NA
j_gene: TRBJ2-2
CDR3aa: CASTRDTGELFF
CDR3nt: TGCGCCAGCACCAGGGACACCGGGGAGCTGTTTTTT

v_gene: TRBV28
abundance: once
d_gene: NA
j_gene: TRBJ2-7
CDR3aa: CASSLAGGDYEQYF
CDR3nt: TGTGCCAGCAGTTTGGCAGGGGGGGACTACGAGCAGTACTTC

v_gene: TRBV5-6
abundance: once
d_gene: NA
j_gene: TRBJ2-1
CDR3aa: CASSLRGTRYNEQFF
CDR3nt: TGTGCCAGCAGCTTGCGCGGAACCCGTTACAATGAGCAGTTCTTC

v_gene: TRBV11-2
abundance: NA
d_gene: TRBD2
j_gene: TRBJ2-1
CDR3aa: CASTNRGRDEQFF
CDR3nt: TGTGCCAGCACCAACCGGGGGAGGGATGAGCAGTTCTTC

v_gene: TRBV15
abundance: NA
d_gene: NA
j_gene: TRBJ2-5
CDR3aa: CATSRVDETQYF
CDR3nt: TGTGCCACCAGCAGAGTCGACGAGACCCAGTACTTC

v_gene: TRBV19
abundance: NA
d_gene: TRBD1
j_gene: TRBJ1-5
CDR3aa: CASSTLQGPNQPQHF
CDR3nt: TGTGCCAGTAGTACCCTACAGGGGCCGAATCAGCCCCAGCATTTT

v_gene: TRBV10-3
abundance: NA
d_gene: TRBD2
j_gene: TRBJ2-7
CDR3aa: CAITGGGGRYEQYF
CDR3nt: TGTGCCATCACCGGCGGGGGGGGTCGGTACGAGCAGTACTTC

v_gene: TRBV19
abundance: NA
d_gene: NA
j_gene: TRBJ1-2
CDR3aa: CASSIKGSANYGYTF
CDR3nt: TGTGCCAGTAGTATTAAGGGTTCAGCTAACTATGGCTACACCTTC

v_gene: TRBV27
abundance: NA
d_gene: NA
j_gene: TRBJ2-1
CDR3aa: CASSLVGRSSYNEQFF
CDR3nt: TGTGCCAGCAGTTTAGTAGGCCGCAGCTCCTACAATGAGCAGTTCTTC

v_gene: TRBV7-8
abundance: NA
d_gene: TRBD1
j_gene: TRBJ1-1
CDR3aa: CASNPGTGVTEAFF
CDR3nt: TGTGCCAGCAACCCGGGGACAGGGGTTACTGAAGCTTTCTTT

v_gene: TRBV19
abundance: NA
d_gene: NA
j_gene: TRBJ1-1
CDR3aa: CASSYLQGEAFF
CDR3nt: TGTGCCAGTAGTTACTTACAGGGAGAAGCTTTCTTT

v_gene: TRBV10-1
abundance: few
d_gene: NA
j_gene: TRBJ2-7
CDR3aa: CASSEGLLLYEQYF
CDR3nt: TGCGCCAGCAGTGAGGGGCTTCTCCTCTACGAGCAGTACTTC

v_gene: TRBV7-2
abundance: NA
d_gene: TRBD1
j_gene: TRBJ1-6
CDR3aa: CASSPQGNSPLHF
CDR3nt: TGTGCCAGCAGCCCACAGGGGAATTCACCCCTCCACTTT

v_gene: TRBV7-8
abundance: NA
d_gene: NA
j_gene: TRBJ1-2
CDR3aa: CASSLGPRADVNYGYTF
CDR3nt: TGTGCCAGCAGCTTAGGACCCAGGGCGGACGTGAACTATGGCTACACCTTC

v_gene: TRBV19
abundance: NA
d_gene: NA
j_gene: TRBJ2-4
CDR3aa: CASSPSLGSTKNIQYF
CDR3nt: TGTGCCAGTAGTCCCTCATTGGGCTCGACCAAAAACATTCAGTACTTC